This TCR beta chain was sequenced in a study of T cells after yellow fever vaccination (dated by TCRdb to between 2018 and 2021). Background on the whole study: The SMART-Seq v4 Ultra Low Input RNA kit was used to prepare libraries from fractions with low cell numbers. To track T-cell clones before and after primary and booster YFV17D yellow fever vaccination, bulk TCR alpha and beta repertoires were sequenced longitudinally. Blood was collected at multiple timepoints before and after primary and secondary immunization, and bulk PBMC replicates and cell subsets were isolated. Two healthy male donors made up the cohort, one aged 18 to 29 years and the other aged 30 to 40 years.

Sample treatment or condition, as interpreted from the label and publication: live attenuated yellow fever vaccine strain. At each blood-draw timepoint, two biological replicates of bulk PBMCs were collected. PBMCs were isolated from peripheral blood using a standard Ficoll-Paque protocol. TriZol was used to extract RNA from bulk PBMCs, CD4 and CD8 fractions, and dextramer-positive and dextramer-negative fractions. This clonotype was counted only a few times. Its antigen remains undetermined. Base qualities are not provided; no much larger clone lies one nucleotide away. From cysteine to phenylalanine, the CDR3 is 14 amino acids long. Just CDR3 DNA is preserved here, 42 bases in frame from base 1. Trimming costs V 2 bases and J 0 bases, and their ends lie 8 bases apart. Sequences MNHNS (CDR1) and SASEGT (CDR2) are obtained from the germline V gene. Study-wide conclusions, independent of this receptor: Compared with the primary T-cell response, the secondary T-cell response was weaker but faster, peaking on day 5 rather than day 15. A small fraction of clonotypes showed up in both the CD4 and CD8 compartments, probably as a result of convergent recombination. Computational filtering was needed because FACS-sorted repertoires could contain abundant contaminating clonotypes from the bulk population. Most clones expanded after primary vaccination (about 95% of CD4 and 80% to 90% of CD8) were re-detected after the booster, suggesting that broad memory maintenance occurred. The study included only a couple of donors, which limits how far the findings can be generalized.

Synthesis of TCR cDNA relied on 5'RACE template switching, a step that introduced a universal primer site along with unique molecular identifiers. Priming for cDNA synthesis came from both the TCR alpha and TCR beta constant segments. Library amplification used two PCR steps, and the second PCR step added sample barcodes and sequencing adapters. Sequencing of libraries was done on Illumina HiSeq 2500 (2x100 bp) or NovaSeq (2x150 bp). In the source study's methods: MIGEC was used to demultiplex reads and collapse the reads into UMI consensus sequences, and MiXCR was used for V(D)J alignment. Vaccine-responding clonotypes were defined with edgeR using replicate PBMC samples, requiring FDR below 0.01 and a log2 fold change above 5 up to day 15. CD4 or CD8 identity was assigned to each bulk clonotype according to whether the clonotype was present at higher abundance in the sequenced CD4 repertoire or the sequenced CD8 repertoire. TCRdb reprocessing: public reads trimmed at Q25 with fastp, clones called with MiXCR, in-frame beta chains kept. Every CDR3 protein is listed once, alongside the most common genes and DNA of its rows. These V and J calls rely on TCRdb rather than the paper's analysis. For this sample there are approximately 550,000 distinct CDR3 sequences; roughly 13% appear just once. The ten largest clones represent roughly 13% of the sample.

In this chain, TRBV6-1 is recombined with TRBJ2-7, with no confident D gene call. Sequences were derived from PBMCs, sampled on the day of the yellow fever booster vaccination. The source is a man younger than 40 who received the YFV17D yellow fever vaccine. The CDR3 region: CASSERQISYEQYF. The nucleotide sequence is TGTGCCAGCAGTGAACGCCAAATCTCCTACGAGCAGTACTTC.